This T cell receptor beta chain was documented in a study of T-cell memory formation after mild COVID-19. Overall study: Largely, TCR clusters stayed within a single donor. Notes on the study in general: CD4+ clones that contracted lay mainly in CM and EM; CD8+ ones lay in EMRA.

This clonotype has just one count. Its antigen is currently unknown. The germline gives CDR1 MNHNS, CDR2 SASEGT. The CDR3 runs to 14 residues. V was cut by 6 bases and J by 6 bases, with 15 bases left in between. Constant-segment primers and 5'RACE yielded cDNA libraries for TCR alpha and TCR beta, each carrying sample barcodes and UMIs. MiXCR, run by TCRdb on the 5' RACE reads, gives a single entry per CDR3 protein. The data contain 400,000 or so distinct CDR3 sequences, 15% to 25% of them seen just once; the ten biggest clones take up 7.5% to 9.5%. The V gene is TRBV6-1, the J gene TRBJ1-5, with D maybe TRBD1 (5 bases). This TCR came from an adult woman who had mild COVID-19 (a few samples of this study predate the infection). Cell type and time point are not known. Material for sequencing was PBMCs or a T cell subset sorted from them (not recorded which). CDR3 in amino acids: CASRMGGFGQPQHF. DNA of the CDR3: TGTGCCAGCAGGATGGGGGGATTCGGTCAGCCCCAGCATTTT.